What follows are 11 T cell receptor beta chains derived from one specimen sequenced in a study of CD8+CD57+ T cells in acquired aplastic anemia. CDR3 and TCR beta VDJ profiling relied on a genomic DNA template. TCRdb independently ran MiXCR on the reads; one entry per CDR3 protein. The table shows under 350,000 distinct CDR3 sequences, with under 65% occurring only once. Patients who underwent sequencing had shown CD8+CD57+ cell expansion by flow cytometry. Sequencing was carried out using sorted CD4+, CD8+, or CD8+CD57+ T cells (not recorded which) from PBMCs. The receptors originated from a human donor with aplastic anemia.

This clonotype was counted between two and nine times. J is TRBJ1-5 and V is TRBV19; D is unresolved. The germline V and J ends were trimmed by 7 bases and 5 bases, with 12 bases remaining between them. Per germline, CDR1 LNHDA and CDR2 SQIVND (reference sequence). The CDR3 runs to 13 residues. The CDR3 bases are TGTGCCAGTACCGATCAAGTTTATCAGCCCCAGCATTTT. It yields the protein CASTDQVYQPQHF.

This clonotype was detected once. It is likely a read error, because the conserved phenylalanine at the end of the CDR3 is missing. No DNA is shown, since the ends of the CDR3 on it are uncertain; the CDR3 is the one TCRdb lists. This sequence joins TRBV19 and TRBJ1-1; the table calls TRBD1, which could not be checked here. Per germline, CDR1 LNHDA and CDR2 SQIVND (reference sequence). The CDR3 spans 9 residues, counting both ends. The CDR3 protein is CASRRGQGV.

The V and J genes are TRBV10-3 and TRBJ2-3, with 11 bases identical to TRBD2. CDR1 and CDR2 (germline): ENHRY, SYGVKD. This CDR3 has 16 residues. The ends lost 10 bases at V and 2 bases at J; junction bases unmatched: 11. The CDR3 nucleotides read TGTGCCAGCCACTCCGGACTAGCGGGCATCACAGATACGCAGTATTTT. It translates to CASHSGLAGITDTQYF.

V and J are TRBV29-1 and TRBJ2-7, with unresolved D. From germline, CDR1 is SQVTM and CDR2 ANQGSEA. The CDR3 is 16 amino acids. Between the trimmed V and J ends, which lost 4 bases and 2 bases, there was a span of 21 bases. This chain's CDR3 is CSVVTPLPTSAYEQYF. In DNA, the CDR3 is TGCAGCGTTGTCACACCCCTACCTACTTCCGCCTACGAGCAGTACTTC.

This clonotype was recorded many times. This rearrangement joins TRBV20-1 to TRBJ2-3; D unclear. This CDR3 region has 10 residues. Trimming cost V 6 bases and J 6 bases, with 7 bases left between them. Germline CDR1 reads DFQATT; CDR2 reads SNEGSKA (reference sequence). The CDR3 region has the DNA TGCAGTGCCTTTAAGGATACGCAGTATTTT. Protein sequence: CSAFKDTQYF.

This clonotype showed up just a few times. The V gene is TRBV12-5, the J gene TRBJ2-3, with TRBD2 matching 14 bases. Per germline, CDR1 LGHNT and CDR2 FRNRAP. The ends lost 4 bases at V and 1 base at J; junction bases unmatched: 1. This CDR3 is built from 16 residues. The CDR3 loop reads CASGSGLAGGTDTQYF. DNA for the CDR3: TGTGCTAGTGGTTCGGGACTAGCGGGGGGCACAGATACGCAGTATTTT.

The V call is TRBV20-1, the J call TRBJ2-1; possibly TRBD2 for D (5 bases). Germline V gene lookup returns CDR1 DFQATT and CDR2 SNEGSKA (reference sequence). Between the trimmed V and J ends, which lost 6 bases and 6 bases, there was a span of 18 bases. This CDR3 comprises 14 residues. CDR3 DNA sequence: TGCAGTGCGCCTACTAGGGAATCACTCAATGAGCAGTTCTTC. It is translated as CSAPTRESLNEQFF.

The CDR3 loop reads CASSYSAPHRGLGGSGNTIYF. As DNA, the CDR3 is TGTGCCAGCAGTTACTCGGCGCCTCACAGGGGGTTAGGCGGCTCTGGAAACACCATATATTTT. V is TRBV6-5 and J is TRBJ1-3; 8 bases agree with TRBD1. Losses at the gene ends were 0 bases for V and 0 bases for J; bases not matched to a gene: 16. In germline, CDR1 is MNHEY, CDR2 SVGAGI. The CDR3 spans 21 residues.

On this clonotype: An end of the junction differs from the germline gene, which may be a read error. This sequence joins TRBV7-9 and TRBJ1-1, with a weak D call TRBD1 (6 bases). The germline V gene encodes CDR1 SEHNR and CDR2 FQNEAQ (reference sequence). The CDR3 sequence is 14 residues long. CDR3 amino acids: CASSLIQGKTEAFF. The CDR3 region has the DNA TGCGCCAGCAGCTTGATACAGGGAAAGACTGAAGCTTTCTTT.

The sample holds many counts of this clonotype. The chain's CDR3 is CASSQSQGNTDTQYF. Written as DNA, the CDR3 is TGCGCCAGCAGCCAATCTCAAGGGAACACAGATACGCAGTATTTT. The chain recombines TRBV4-1 with TRBJ2-3; D remains ambiguous. With 2 bases removed from V and 2 bases from J, the gap between germline ends came to 11 bases. Germline V gene sequence: CDR1 MGHRA, CDR2 YSYEKL. This CDR3 is built from 15 residues.

This clonotype has more than one count but fewer than ten. The rearrangement links TRBV15 to TRBJ1-6; D gene ambiguous. Per the germline V gene, CDR1 is LNHNV and CDR2 is YYDKDF (reference sequence). The CDR3 runs to 13 residues. V shed 0 bases and J shed 8 bases, with 5 bases lying between them. CDR3 in amino acids: CATSRDLDSPLHF. The DNA for the CDR3 is TGTGCCACCAGCAGAGATCTAGATTCACCCCTCCACTTT.